A single TCR beta chain is shown here with its context. This sample was included in a study of blood T cell repertoires in COVID-19. In the study overall: Samples taken during acute and convalescent COVID-19 were collected in the United States, Italy and Spain. From T cells, B-cell-depleted T cells, or PBMCs came the material, which was cDNA or gDNA.

Original analysis: Reference gene primer amplification gave estimated nucleated cell counts. Measured with immunoSEQ multiplex PCR; TCRdb has only the in-frame clones, and not every one. The D gene and trimming were derived from the DNA, and the V and J assignments and clone size from that table. The sample lists under 350,000 clones, about 89% seen once, with approximately 4.3% in the top ten. Germline assignment: CDR1 LNHNV and CDR2 YYDKDF (reference sequence). CDR3 length: 15 amino acids. J lost 3 bases, V lost 1 base, and 3 bases had no gene match. The sample consisted of peripheral blood. The receptor's source is a man aged 35 to 55 with acute or convalescent COVID-19. This chain joins TRBV15 and TRBJ2-1, with 7 bases aligning to TRBD1. This chain's CDR3 is CATSRGRDSYNEQFF. CDR3 DNA sequence: TGTGCCACCAGCAGAGGCCGGGACAGCTACAATGAGCAGTTCTTC.